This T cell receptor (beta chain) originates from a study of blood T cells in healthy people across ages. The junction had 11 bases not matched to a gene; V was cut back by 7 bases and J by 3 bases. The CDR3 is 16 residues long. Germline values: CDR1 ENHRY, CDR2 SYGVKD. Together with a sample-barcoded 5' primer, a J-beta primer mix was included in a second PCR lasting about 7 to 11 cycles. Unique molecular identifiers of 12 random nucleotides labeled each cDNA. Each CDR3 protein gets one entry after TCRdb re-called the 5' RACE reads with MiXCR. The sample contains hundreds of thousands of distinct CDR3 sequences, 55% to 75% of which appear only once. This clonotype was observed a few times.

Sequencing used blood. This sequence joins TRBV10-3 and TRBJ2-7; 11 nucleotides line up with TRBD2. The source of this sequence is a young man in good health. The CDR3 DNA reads TGTGCCATCAATAGCGGGAGGGAATCAGGGCTCTACGAGCAGTACTTC. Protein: CAINSGRESGLYEQYF.